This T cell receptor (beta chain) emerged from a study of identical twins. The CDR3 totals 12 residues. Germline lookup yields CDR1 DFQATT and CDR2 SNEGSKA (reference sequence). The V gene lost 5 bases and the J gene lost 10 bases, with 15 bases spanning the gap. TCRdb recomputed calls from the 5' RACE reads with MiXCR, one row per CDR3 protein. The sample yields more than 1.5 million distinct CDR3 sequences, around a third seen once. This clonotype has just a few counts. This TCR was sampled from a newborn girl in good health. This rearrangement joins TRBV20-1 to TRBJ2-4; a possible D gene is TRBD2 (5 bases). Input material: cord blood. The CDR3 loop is CSADTPGEIQYF. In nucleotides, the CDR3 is TGCAGTGCTGACACCCCCGGGGAAATTCAGTACTTC.